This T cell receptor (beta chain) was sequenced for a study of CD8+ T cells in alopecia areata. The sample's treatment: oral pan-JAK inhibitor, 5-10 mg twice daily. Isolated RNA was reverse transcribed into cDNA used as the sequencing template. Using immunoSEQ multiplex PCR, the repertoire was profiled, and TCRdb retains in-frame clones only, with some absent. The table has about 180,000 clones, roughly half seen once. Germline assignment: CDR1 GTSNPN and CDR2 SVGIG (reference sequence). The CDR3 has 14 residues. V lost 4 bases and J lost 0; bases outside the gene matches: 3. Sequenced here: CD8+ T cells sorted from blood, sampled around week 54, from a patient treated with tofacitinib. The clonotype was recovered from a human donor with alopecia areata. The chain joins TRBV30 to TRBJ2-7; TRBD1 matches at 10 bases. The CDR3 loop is CAWTGQGISYEQYF. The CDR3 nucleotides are TGTGCCTGGACGGGACAGGGGATCTCCTACGAGCAGTACTTC.